This is a list of T cell receptor beta chains from one sample in a study of control samples from healthy donors and cancer patients. The table came from immunoSEQ multiplex PCR; TCRdb's copy has only in-frame clones and leaves some out. The sample has around 120,000 clones; approximately 89% are singletons. Sample: blood. All receptors derive from a man between 60 and 70 years old in good health. Both conserved end residues are part of each CDR3. A D gene is named only where the DNA matches it firmly. Expanded clones are given a class, and other clones once, few, many or no size at all.

clone_size: -
j_call: TRBJ2-1
v_call: TRBV9
d_call: TRBD1
cdr3_aa: CASSVSGTGDNEQFF
cdr3_nt: TGTGCCAGCAGCGTAAGTGGGACAGGGGACAATGAGCAGTTCTTC

clone_size: -
j_call: TRBJ2-2
v_call: TRBV7-3
d_call: TRBD1
cdr3_aa: CASSSSLDRVVNTGELFF
cdr3_nt: TGTGCCAGCAGCTCTTCTCTGGACAGGGTGGTGAACACCGGGGAGCTGTTTTTT

clone_size: -
j_call: TRBJ1-1
v_call: TRBV5-6
d_call: -
cdr3_aa: CASRALEVSNTEAFF
cdr3_nt: TGTGCCAGCAGGGCGTTGGAAGTATCGAACACTGAAGCTTTCTTT

clone_size: -
j_call: TRBJ1-2
v_call: TRBV5-1
d_call: -
cdr3_aa: CASSRLGGSYGYTF
cdr3_nt: TGCGCCAGCAGCCGCCTCGGGGGCAGCTATGGCTACACCTTC

clone_size: once
j_call: TRBJ2-2
v_call: TRBV6-5
d_call: -
cdr3_aa: CASRWDITTGELFF
cdr3_nt: TGTGCCAGCAGGTGGGACATCACCACCGGGGAGCTGTTTTTT

clone_size: -
j_call: TRBJ1-1
v_call: TRBV18
d_call: -
cdr3_aa: CASSPLPPSNTEAFF
cdr3_nt: TGTGCCAGCTCACCCCTTCCCCCGTCGAACACTGAAGCTTTCTTT

clone_size: -
j_call: TRBJ2-3
v_call: TRBV4-1
d_call: TRBD2
cdr3_aa: CASSHYSGANTDTQYF
cdr3_nt: TGCGCCAGCAGCCATTATAGCGGGGCGAACACAGATACGCAGTATTTT

clone_size: -
j_call: TRBJ1-4
v_call: TRBV19
d_call: -
cdr3_aa: CASSIGTVNEKLFF
cdr3_nt: TGTGCCAGTAGTATAGGGACAGTCAATGAAAAACTGTTTTTT

clone_size: -
j_call: TRBJ1-1
v_call: TRBV5-4
d_call: -
cdr3_aa: CASSLGENTEAFF
cdr3_nt: TGTGCCAGCAGCTTGGGGGAGAACACTGAAGCTTTCTTT

clone_size: -
j_call: TRBJ1-1
v_call: TRBV6-2/TRBV6-3
d_call: -
cdr3_aa: CASSPTEENTEAFF
cdr3_nt: TGTGCCAGCAGTCCCACAGAAGAGAACACTGAAGCTTTCTTT

clone_size: -
j_call: TRBJ1-4
v_call: TRBV19
d_call: -
cdr3_aa: CASHHGPTNEKLFF
cdr3_nt: TGTGCCAGTCATCACGGACCAACTAATGAAAAACTGTTTTTT

clone_size: -
j_call: TRBJ1-4
v_call: TRBV28
d_call: -
cdr3_aa: CASSFSGNEKLFF
cdr3_nt: TGTGCCAGCAGTTTTTCTGGAAATGAAAAACTGTTTTTT

clone_size: -
j_call: TRBJ2-5
v_call: TRBV9
d_call: TRBD1
cdr3_aa: CASSADNRGQETQYF
cdr3_nt: TGTGCCAGCAGCGCGGACAACAGGGGGCAAGAGACCCAGTACTTC

clone_size: -
j_call: TRBJ1-1
v_call: TRBV11-2
d_call: -
cdr3_aa: CASSLNLWTEAFF
cdr3_nt: TGTGCCAGCAGCTTAAATTTGTGGACTGAAGCTTTCTTT

clone_size: -
j_call: TRBJ2-2
v_call: TRBV6-6
d_call: TRBD1
cdr3_aa: CASSRNLQGAGDTGELFF
cdr3_nt: TGTGCCAGCAGCCGAAACTTACAGGGGGCTGGCGACACCGGGGAGCTGTTTTTT

clone_size: -
j_call: TRBJ1-1
v_call: TRBV6-5
d_call: -
cdr3_aa: CASRRDLMNTEAFF
cdr3_nt: TGTGCCAGCAGGAGGGACCTCATGAACACTGAAGCTTTCTTT

clone_size: -
j_call: TRBJ1-2
v_call: TRBV19
d_call: -
cdr3_aa: CASMGRTTFYGYTF
cdr3_nt: TGTGCCAGTATGGGTAGGACCACATTCTATGGCTACACCTTC

clone_size: -
j_call: TRBJ1-2
v_call: TRBV7-9
d_call: -
cdr3_aa: CASSLALTANYGYTF
cdr3_nt: TGTGCCAGCAGCTTAGCGCTAACGGCTAACTATGGCTACACCTTC

clone_size: -
j_call: TRBJ2-3
v_call: TRBV7-2
d_call: TRBD2
cdr3_aa: CASSLSGGSDTQYF
cdr3_nt: TGTGCCAGCAGCTTAAGCGGGGGGTCTGATACGCAGTATTTT

clone_size: few
j_call: TRBJ1-1
v_call: TRBV28
d_call: TRBD1
cdr3_aa: CASRPSQGAYTEAFF
cdr3_nt: TGTGCCAGCAGGCCCAGTCAGGGGGCTTACACTGAAGCTTTCTTT

clone_size: few
j_call: TRBJ2-2
v_call: TRBV6-4
d_call: TRBD1
cdr3_aa: CASSPGQGGTGELFF
cdr3_nt: TGTGCCAGCAGTCCGGGACAGGGTGGCACCGGGGAGCTGTTTTTT

clone_size: -
j_call: TRBJ2-7
v_call: TRBV20-1
d_call: TRBD2
cdr3_aa: CSASLGRGAFEQYF
cdr3_nt: TGCAGTGCTAGTCTTGGGCGGGGGGCATTCGAGCAGTACTTC

clone_size: -
j_call: TRBJ2-7
v_call: TRBV4-1
d_call: -
cdr3_aa: CASSQDPVNAYEQYF
cdr3_nt: TGCGCCAGCAGCCAAGATCCGGTAAACGCTTACGAGCAGTACTTC

clone_size: -
j_call: TRBJ2-1
v_call: TRBV6-5
d_call: -
cdr3_aa: CASRATGNTYNEQFF
cdr3_nt: TGTGCCAGCAGAGCTACCGGGAACACCTACAATGAGCAGTTCTTC

clone_size: -
j_call: TRBJ2-3
v_call: TRBV4-2
d_call: TRBD2
cdr3_aa: CASSQDTLAGRTDTQYF
cdr3_nt: TGTGCCAGCAGCCAAGATACACTAGCGGGGCGCACAGATACGCAGTATTTT

clone_size: -
j_call: TRBJ1-1
v_call: TRBV7-2
d_call: -
cdr3_aa: CASSLEWGVNTEAFF
cdr3_nt: TGTGCCAGCAGCTTAGAATGGGGGGTGAACACTGAAGCTTTCTTT

clone_size: -
j_call: TRBJ1-1
v_call: TRBV28
d_call: -
cdr3_aa: CASIVQGNTEAFF
cdr3_nt: TGTGCCAGCATCGTACAGGGGAACACTGAAGCTTTCTTT

clone_size: -
j_call: TRBJ2-5
v_call: TRBV7-2
d_call: -
cdr3_aa: CASSLLREETQYF
cdr3_nt: TGTGCCAGCAGCTTACTCAGAGAAGAGACCCAGTACTTC

clone_size: -
j_call: TRBJ1-5
v_call: TRBV7-2
d_call: -
cdr3_aa: CASSSEQGSQPQHF
cdr3_nt: TGTGCCAGCAGCTCCGAACAGGGTTCTCAGCCCCAGCATTTT

clone_size: -
j_call: TRBJ1-5
v_call: TRBV6-2/TRBV6-3
d_call: TRBD1
cdr3_aa: CASSYIPGQGGDQPQHF
cdr3_nt: TGTGCCAGCAGTTACATCCCGGGACAGGGAGGTGATCAGCCCCAGCATTTT

clone_size: -
j_call: TRBJ1-2
v_call: TRBV6-5
d_call: -
cdr3_aa: CASSYSHGGKYTF
cdr3_nt: TGTGCCAGCAGTTACTCGCACGGGGGAAAATATACCTTC

clone_size: once
j_call: TRBJ1-1
v_call: TRBV7-2
d_call: -
cdr3_aa: CASSRYERAAAFF
cdr3_nt: TGTGCCAGCAGCCGCTACGAGCGGGCCGCCGCTTTCTTT

clone_size: once
j_call: TRBJ2-3
v_call: TRBV5-1
d_call: -
cdr3_aa: CASSLLQSTDTQYF
cdr3_nt: TGCGCCAGCAGCTTGCTTCAGAGCACAGATACGCAGTATTTT

clone_size: -
j_call: TRBJ2-5
v_call: TRBV5-1
d_call: -
cdr3_aa: CASSLAPTKAETQYF
cdr3_nt: TGCGCCAGCAGCTTGGCCCCGACAAAGGCAGAGACCCAGTACTTC

clone_size: -
j_call: TRBJ2-7
v_call: TRBV11-2
d_call: TRBD2
cdr3_aa: CASSLDRRGGGESYEQYF
cdr3_nt: TGTGCCAGCAGCTTAGATAGAAGAGGCGGGGGGGAGAGCTACGAGCAGTACTTC

clone_size: -
j_call: TRBJ2-7
v_call: TRBV2
d_call: -
cdr3_aa: CASRGSEQYF
cdr3_nt: TGTGCCAGCAGGGGCAGCGAGCAGTACTTC

clone_size: -
j_call: TRBJ2-3
v_call: TRBV13
d_call: TRBD1
cdr3_aa: CASSLEGAGTDTQYF
cdr3_nt: TGTGCCAGCAGCTTAGAGGGGGCGGGCACAGATACGCAGTATTTT

clone_size: -
j_call: TRBJ2-2
v_call: TRBV10-3
d_call: -
cdr3_aa: CAISRDKSDTGELFF
cdr3_nt: TGTGCCATCAGTAGGGACAAGTCCGACACCGGGGAGCTGTTTTTT

clone_size: -
j_call: TRBJ2-1
v_call: TRBV5-4
d_call: TRBD2
cdr3_aa: CASSWTSRYNEQFF
cdr3_nt: TGTGCCAGCAGCTGGACTAGCCGATACAATGAGCAGTTCTTC

clone_size: few
j_call: TRBJ2-7
v_call: TRBV9
d_call: -
cdr3_aa: CASSVGEGVLSYEQYF
cdr3_nt: TGTGCCAGCAGCGTAGGGGAGGGGGTCCTATCCTACGAGCAGTACTTC

clone_size: once
j_call: TRBJ2-2
v_call: TRBV6-5
d_call: TRBD2
cdr3_aa: CASTRLAGTLGELFF
cdr3_nt: TGTGCCAGCACCCGACTAGCGGGGACTCTCGGGGAGCTGTTTTTT